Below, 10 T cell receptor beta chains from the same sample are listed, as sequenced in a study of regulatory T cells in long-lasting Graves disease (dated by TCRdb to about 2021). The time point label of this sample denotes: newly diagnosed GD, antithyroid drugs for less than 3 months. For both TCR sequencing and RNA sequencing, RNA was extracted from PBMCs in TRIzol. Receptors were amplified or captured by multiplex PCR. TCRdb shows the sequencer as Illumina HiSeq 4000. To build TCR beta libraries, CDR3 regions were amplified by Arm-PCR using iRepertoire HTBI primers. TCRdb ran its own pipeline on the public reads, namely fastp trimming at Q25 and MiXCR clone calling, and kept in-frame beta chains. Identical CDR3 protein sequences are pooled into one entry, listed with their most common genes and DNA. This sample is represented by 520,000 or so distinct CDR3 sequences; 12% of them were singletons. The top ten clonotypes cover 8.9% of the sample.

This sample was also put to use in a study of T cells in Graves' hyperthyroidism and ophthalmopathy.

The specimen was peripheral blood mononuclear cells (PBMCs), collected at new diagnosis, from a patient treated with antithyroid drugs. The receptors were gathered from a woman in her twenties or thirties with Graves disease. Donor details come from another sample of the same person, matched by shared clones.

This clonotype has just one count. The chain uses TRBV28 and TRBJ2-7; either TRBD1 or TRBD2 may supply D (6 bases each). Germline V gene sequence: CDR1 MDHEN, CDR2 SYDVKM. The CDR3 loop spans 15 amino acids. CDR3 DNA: TGTGCTACAATCTCCACAGGGCAAGGGAGGAGCGAGCAGTACGTC. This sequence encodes CATISTGQGRSEQYV.

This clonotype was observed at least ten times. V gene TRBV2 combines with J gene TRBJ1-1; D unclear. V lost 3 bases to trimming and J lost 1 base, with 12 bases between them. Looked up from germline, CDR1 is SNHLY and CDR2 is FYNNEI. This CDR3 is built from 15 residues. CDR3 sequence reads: CASSDNLGWNTEAFF. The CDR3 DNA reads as TGTGCCAGCAGTGATAACCTGGGCTGGAACACTGAAGCTTTCTTT.

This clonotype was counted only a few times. The CDR3 is CSARQGMNTEAFF. The CDR3 DNA is TGCAGTGCTCGACAGGGAATGAACACTGAAGCTTTCTTT. This chain connects TRBV20-1 to TRBJ1-1; TRBD1 matches 7 bases. Germline V gene lookup returns CDR1 DFQATT and CDR2 SNEGSKA (reference sequence). CDR3 length: 13 amino acids. V lost 5 bases, J lost 0 bases, and 3 bases stayed unmatched.

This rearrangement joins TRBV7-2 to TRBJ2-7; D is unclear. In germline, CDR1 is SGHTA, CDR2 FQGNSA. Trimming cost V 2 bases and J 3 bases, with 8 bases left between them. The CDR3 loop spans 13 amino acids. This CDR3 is CASSLTLNYEQYF. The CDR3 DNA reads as TGTGCCAGCAGCTTAACCCTAAACTACGAGCAGTACTTC.

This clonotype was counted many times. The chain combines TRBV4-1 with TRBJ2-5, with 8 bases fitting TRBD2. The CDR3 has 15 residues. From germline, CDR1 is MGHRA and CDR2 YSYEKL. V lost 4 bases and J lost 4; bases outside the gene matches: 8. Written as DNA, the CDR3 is TGCGCCAGCAGCCCAAGGCGGGGGGCAAGAGAGACCCAGTACTTC. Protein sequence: CASSPRRGARETQYF.

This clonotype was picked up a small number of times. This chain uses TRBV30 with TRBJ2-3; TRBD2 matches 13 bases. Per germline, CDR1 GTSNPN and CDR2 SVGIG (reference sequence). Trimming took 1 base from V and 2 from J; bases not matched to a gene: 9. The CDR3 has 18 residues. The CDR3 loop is CAWSEGTSGIEFTDTQYF. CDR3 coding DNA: TGTGCCTGGAGTGAGGGGACTAGCGGGATTGAGTTCACAGATACGCAGTATTTT.

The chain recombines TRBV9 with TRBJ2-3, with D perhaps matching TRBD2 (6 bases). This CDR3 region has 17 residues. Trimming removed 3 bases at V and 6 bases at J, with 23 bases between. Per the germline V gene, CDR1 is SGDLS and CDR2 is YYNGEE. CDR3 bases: TGTGCCAGCAGCGCCCTTAGCGGAACCTTTGGGGGGGATACGCAGTATTTT. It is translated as CASSALSGTFGGDTQYF.

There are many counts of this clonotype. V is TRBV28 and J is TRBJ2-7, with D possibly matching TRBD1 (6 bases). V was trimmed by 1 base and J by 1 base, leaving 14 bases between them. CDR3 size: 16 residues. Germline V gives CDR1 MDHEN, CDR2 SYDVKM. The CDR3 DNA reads TGTGCCAGCAGTTTATTGAGGGGGAGTGGGTCCTACGAGCAGTACTTC. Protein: CASSLLRGSGSYEQYF.

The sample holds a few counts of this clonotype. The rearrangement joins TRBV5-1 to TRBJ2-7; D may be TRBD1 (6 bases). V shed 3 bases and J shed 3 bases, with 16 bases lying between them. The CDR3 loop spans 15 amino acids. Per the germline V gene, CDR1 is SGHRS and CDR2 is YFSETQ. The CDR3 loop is CASSSGSRQVYEQYF. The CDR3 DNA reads TGCGCCAGCAGCTCCGGTTCGAGACAGGTCTACGAGCAGTACTTC.

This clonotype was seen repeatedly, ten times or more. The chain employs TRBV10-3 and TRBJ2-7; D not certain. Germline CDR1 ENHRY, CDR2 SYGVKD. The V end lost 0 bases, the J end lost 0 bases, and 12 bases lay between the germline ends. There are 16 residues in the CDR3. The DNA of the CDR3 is TGTGCCATCAGTGAGTCCCCAGCCCCCAGCTCCTACGAGCAGTACTTC. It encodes CAISESPAPSSYEQYF.